This T cell receptor (beta chain) was sequenced for a study of T cells in Graves' hyperthyroidism and ophthalmopathy. Study-level information: Peripheral blood was acquired at first diagnosis, ahead of any therapy whatsoever.

Whole-study findings and limits: Ophthalmopathy got predicted by the model a median about 6.7 months before its onset. From stable hyperthyroidism, ophthalmopathy was separated by a 13 V-J model.

This clonotype was seen at least ten times. Antigen specificity is unknown. The germline V and J ends were trimmed by 2 bases and 5 bases, with 13 bases remaining between them. In germline, CDR1 is DFQATT, CDR2 SNEGSKA (reference sequence). The CDR3 has 13 residues. Template material for amplifying TCR beta CDR3 regions consisted of RNA transcripts. Researchers ran a first-round RT-PCR on the TCR CDR3 using the HTBI primer set. TCRdb processed the multiplex PCR reads anew with MiXCR; each CDR3 protein has one entry. The sample holds 600,000 to 800,000 distinct CDR3 sequences; roughly a third are singletons and the top ten take more than 25%.

The rearrangement links TRBV20-1 to TRBJ2-7; tentatively, D is TRBD1 (6 bases). The receptor's source is a middle-aged woman with Graves' hyperthyroidism. Sequencing was carried out using blood. The CDR3 DNA reads TGCAGTGCTAGATCAACAGGGCAGGACGAGCAGTACTTC. It codes for CSARSTGQDEQYF.